Below are 9 T cell receptor beta chains sequenced from a single sample in a study of CD8 T cells in ankylosing spondylitis. Via MiXCR, TCRdb re-called the 5' RACE reads, giving one row per CDR3 protein. The sample has about 250,000 distinct CDR3 sequences; 8% to 11% are singletons. Sequenced input: blood, either unsorted or a sorted T cell fraction (not recorded which). The receptor set was obtained from a male donor with ankylosing spondylitis or in good health (not recorded which).

This clonotype was observed at least ten times. The chain has TRBV7-7 and TRBJ2-1, with 13 bases lining up with TRBD2. V shed 5 bases and J 4 bases; nucleotides not matched to a gene: 5. This CDR3 has 16 amino acids. In germline, CDR1 is SSHAT, CDR2 FNYEAQ (reference sequence). In DNA form, the CDR3 reads TGTGCCAGCAGCGTACTAGCGGGAGGGGGATACAATGAGCAGTTCTTC. Protein: CASSVLAGGGYNEQFF. The complete variable domain, with remaining parts taken from reference TRBV7-7 and TRBJ2-1, reads GAGVSQSPRYKVTKRGQDVTLRCDPISSHATLYWYQQALGQGPEFLTYFNYEAQPDKSGLPSDRFSAERPEGSISTLTIQRTEQRDSAMYRCASSVLAGGGYNEQFFGPGTRLTVL.

This clonotype was observed at least ten times. The CDR3 region has the DNA TGCAGCTTGGGGGGGCAAGAGACCCAGTACTTC. Translation gives CSLGGQETQYF. This sequence joins TRBV20-1 and TRBJ2-5; 7 bases are shared with TRBD2. CDR1 is DFQATT and CDR2 is SNEGSKA in the germline V gene (reference sequence). The length of the CDR3 is 11 residues.

This clonotype was observed at least ten times. V usage is TRBV10-3 and J usage is TRBJ2-5; 9 nucleotides line up with TRBD2. Germline CDR1 reads ENHRY; CDR2 reads SYGVKD. V lost 6 bases and J lost 2; bases outside the gene matches: 4. This CDR3 has 14 residues. CDR3 bases: TGTGCCATCAGCGGGACTAGCTTTCAAGAGACCCAGTACTTC. Encoded protein: CAISGTSFQETQYF.

This clonotype occurred many times. This chain uses TRBV3-1 with TRBJ1-5; D unclear. CDR1 is LGHDT and CDR2 is YNNKEL in the germline V gene (reference sequence). The CDR3 loop spans 15 amino acids. V was pared by 2 bases and J by 0 bases, with 8 bases between. This CDR3 is CASSQTWDSNQPQHF. The CDR3 coding sequence is TGTGCCAGCAGCCAAACGTGGGATAGCAATCAGCCCCAGCATTTT.

The chain combines TRBV7-9 with TRBJ2-7; D is possibly TRBD2 (5 bases). The CDR3 sequence is 15 residues long. CDR1 is SEHNR and CDR2 is FQNEAQ in the germline V gene (reference sequence). V was trimmed by 5 bases and J by 3 bases, leaving 17 bases between them. The CDR3: CASSPTLGGNYEQYF. CDR3 sequence (DNA): TGTGCCAGCAGCCCCACCCTTGGAGGAAACTACGAGCAGTACTTC. The full variable domain, rest sourced from reference TRBV7-9 and TRBJ2-7, is DTGVSQNPRHKITKRGQNVTFRCDPISEHNRLYWYRQTLGQGPEFLTYFQNEAQLEKSRLLSDRFSAERPKGSFSTLEIQRTEQGDSAMYLCASSPTLGGNYEQYFGPGTRLTVT.

This clonotype showed up many times. The chain has TRBV7-9 and TRBJ2-7; D ambiguous. The CDR3 is made up of 13 amino acids. Trimming took 7 bases from V and 4 from J, leaving 14 bases between them. Germline V gene data show CDR1 as SEHNR and CDR2 as FQNEAQ (reference sequence). The CDR3: CASTADGRYEQYF. DNA of the CDR3: TGTGCCAGCACCGCGGACGGCCGTTACGAGCAGTACTTC. The entire variable domain, with the rest obtained from reference TRBV7-9 and TRBJ2-7, is as follows: DTGVSQNPRHKITKRGQNVTFRCDPISEHNRLYWYRQTLGQGPEFLTYFQNEAQLEKSRLLSDRFSAERPKGSFSTLEIQRTEQGDSAMYLCASTADGRYEQYFGPGTRLTVT.

This clonotype was counted many times. The chain joins TRBV7-9 to TRBJ2-7, with TRBD2 matching 7 bases. Germline V gives CDR1 SEHNR, CDR2 FQNEAQ (reference sequence). CDR3 length: 11 residues. J gave up 7 bases and V 8 bases, and 5 bases lay outside the gene matches. The CDR3 nucleotides read TGTGCCAGCCGCGGGGGTGGAGAGCAGTACTTC. It codes for CASRGGGEQYF.

In this sample, this clonotype turned up many times. The chain joins TRBV7-6 to TRBJ2-1; 7 bases match TRBD2. Germline V gives CDR1 SGHVS, CDR2 FNYEAQ. V dropped 0 bases and J dropped 4; count of bases not matched to a gene: 3. The CDR3 has 15 amino acids. CDR3 DNA sequence: TGTGCCAGCAGCTTAGCGGCTAGCGGATACAATGAGCAGTTCTTC. Amino acid sequence: CASSLAASGYNEQFF.

The chain carries TRBV11-2 and TRBJ2-7; possible D gene TRBD2, 5 bases. V was pared by 0 bases and J by 3 bases, with 15 bases between. In germline, CDR1 is SGHAT, CDR2 FQNNGV. The CDR3 has 16 amino acids. CDR3: CASSLDLSGEIYEQYF. In DNA, the CDR3 is TGTGCCAGCAGCTTAGATCTGAGCGGCGAAATCTACGAGCAGTACTTC.